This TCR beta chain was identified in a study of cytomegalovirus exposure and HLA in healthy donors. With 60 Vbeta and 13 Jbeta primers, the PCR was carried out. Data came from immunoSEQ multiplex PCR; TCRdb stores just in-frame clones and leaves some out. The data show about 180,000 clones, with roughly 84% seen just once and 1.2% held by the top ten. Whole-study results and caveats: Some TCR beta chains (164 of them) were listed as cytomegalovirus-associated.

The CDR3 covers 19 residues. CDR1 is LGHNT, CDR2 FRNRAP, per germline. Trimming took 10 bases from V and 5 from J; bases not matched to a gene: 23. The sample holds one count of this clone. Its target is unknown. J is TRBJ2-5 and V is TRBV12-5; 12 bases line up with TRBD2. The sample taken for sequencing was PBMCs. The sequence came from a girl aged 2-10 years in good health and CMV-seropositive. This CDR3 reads CATGPSWGASGRAVETQYF. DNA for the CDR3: TGTGCTACCGGTCCTTCTTGGGGTGCTAGCGGGAGGGCGGTTGAGACCCAGTACTTC.